This TCR beta chain was retrieved from a study of blood T cell repertoires in COVID-19. Sequencing was performed with immunoSEQ multiplex PCR; in TCRdb, only in-frame clones are kept and a portion is missing. The sample lists more than 300,000 clones; 85% to 90% were seen once. V lost 0 bases and J lost 7, with 16 bases in between. Per germline, CDR1 SGHRS and CDR2 YFSETQ. The CDR3 length is 16 residues. This clone has a count of ten or more. What was sequenced was PBMCs or T cells enriched from blood (not recorded which). This sequence joins TRBV5-1 and TRBJ2-2; a weak D match, TRBD1 (5 bases). This clonotype originated in a woman aged 18-30 years who had recovered from COVID-19. CDR3 bases: TGCGCCAGCAGCTTGGAGTTCTGGGCCCAGGGCGGGGAGCTGTTTTTT. The encoded protein is CASSLEFWAQGGELFF.